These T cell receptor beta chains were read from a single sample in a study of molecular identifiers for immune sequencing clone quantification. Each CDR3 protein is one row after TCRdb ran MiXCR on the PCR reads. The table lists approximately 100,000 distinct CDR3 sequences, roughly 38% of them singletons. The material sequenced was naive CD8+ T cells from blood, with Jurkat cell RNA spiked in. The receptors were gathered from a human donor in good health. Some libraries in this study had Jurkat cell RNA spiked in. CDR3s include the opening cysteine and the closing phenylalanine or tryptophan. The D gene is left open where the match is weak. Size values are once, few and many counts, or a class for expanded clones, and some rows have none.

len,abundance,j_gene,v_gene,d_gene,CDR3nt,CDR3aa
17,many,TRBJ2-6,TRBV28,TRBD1,TGTGCCAGCAGTGTCGGACAGGGGGCGCCCGGGGCCAACGTCCTGACTTTC,CASSVGQGAPGANVLTF
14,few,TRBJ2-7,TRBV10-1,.,TGCGCCAGCAGTGACGGGTTTGACCGGGACGAGCAGTACTTC,CASSDGFDRDEQYF
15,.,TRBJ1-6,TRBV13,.,TGTGCCGGCAGCCCCCCGCGGAGGGGCGGTTCACCCCTCCACTTT,CAGSPPRRGGSPLHF
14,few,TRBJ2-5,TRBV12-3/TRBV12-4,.,TGTGCCACCCAGTTCGGGGTTCTGGGGGAGACCCAGTACTTC,CATQFGVLGETQYF
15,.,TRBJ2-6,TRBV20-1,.,TGCAGTGCTAGTGGGGGGAGCTCTGGGGCCAACGTCCTGACTTTC,CSASGGSSGANVLTF
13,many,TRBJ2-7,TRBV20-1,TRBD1,TGCAGTGCCTGGACAGGAACTTCCTACGAGCAGTACTTC,CSAWTGTSYEQYF
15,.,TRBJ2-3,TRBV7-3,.,TGTGCCAGCAGCTCCTCTTGGGGGCCCACAGATACGCAGTATTTT,CASSSSWGPTDTQYF
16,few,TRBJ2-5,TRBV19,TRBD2,TGTGCCAGTAGTACACAGCGGGAGGCCTTCACGGAGACCCAGTACTTC,CASSTQREAFTETQYF
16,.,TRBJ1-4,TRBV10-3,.,TGTGCCATCAGTGGTGGCCCCGGGACGGAGAATGAAAAACTGATTTTT,CAISGGPGTENEKLIF
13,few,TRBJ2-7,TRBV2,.,TGTGCCAGCAGTTGGGACGCCTCCTACGAGCAGTACTTC,CASSWDASYEQYF
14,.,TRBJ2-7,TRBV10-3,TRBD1,TGTGCCATCAGTGCCGCGACAGGGTACAACGAGCAGTACTTC,CAISAATGYNEQYF
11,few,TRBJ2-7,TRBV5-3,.,TGTGCCAGCAGCTCGAGGTACGAGCAGTACTTC,CASSSRYEQYF
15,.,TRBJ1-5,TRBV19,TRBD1,TGTGCCAGTAGTATAGGACAGGGGGCGAGCCAGCCCCAGCATTTT,CASSIGQGASQPQHF
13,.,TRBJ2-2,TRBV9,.,TGTGCCAGCAGCGTAGAAATGACCGGGGAGCTGATTTTT,CASSVEMTGELIF
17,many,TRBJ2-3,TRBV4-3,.,TGCGCCAGCAGCCGCTTCCTGGGGGAAACTGGCACAGATACGCAGTATTTT,CASSRFLGETGTDTQYF
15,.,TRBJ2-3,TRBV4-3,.,TGCGCCAGCCGCCCCGACTGGGTCCAAACAGATACGCAGTATTTT,CASRPDWVQTDTQYF
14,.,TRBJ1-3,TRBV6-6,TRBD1,TGTGCCAGCTCCGACAGGGTCTCTGGAAACACCATATATTTT,CASSDRVSGNTIYF
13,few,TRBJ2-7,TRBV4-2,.,TGTGCCAGCAGCCAACCAGCGGCCTACGAGCAGTACTTC,CASSQPAAYEQYF
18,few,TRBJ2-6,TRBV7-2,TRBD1,TGTGCCAGCAGCTTAGCCGGGACAGGCATTTATGGGGCCAACGTCCTGACTTTC,CASSLAGTGIYGANVLTF
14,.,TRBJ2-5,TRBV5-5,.,TGTGCCAGCAGCTTATCCGGAGTGGAAGAGACCCAGTACTTC,CASSLSGVEETQYF
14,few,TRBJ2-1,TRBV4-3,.,TGCGCCAGCAGCCAAGAACTGTCCACCAATGAGCAGTTCTTC,CASSQELSTNEQFF
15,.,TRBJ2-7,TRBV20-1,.,TGCAGTGCTGATGTAGGGGGGCGACCCCCCTACGAGCTGTACTTC,CSADVGGRPPYELYF
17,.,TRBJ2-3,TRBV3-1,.,TGTGCCAGCAGCCTGAGTACTTTGAGTGAGGGGACAGATACGCAGTATTTT,CASSLSTLSEGTDTQYF
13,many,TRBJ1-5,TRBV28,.,TGTGCCAGCAGTAGACAAGGCTTGGAGCCCCAGCATTTT,CASSRQGLEPQHF
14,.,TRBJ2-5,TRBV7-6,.,TGTGCCAGCAGCTTACCGGGGGGCTTAGAGACCCAGTACTTC,CASSLPGGLETQYF
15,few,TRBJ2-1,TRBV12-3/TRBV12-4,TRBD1,TGTGCCAGCACTCCCTCGGGACAGGGGGCGAATGAGCAGTTCTTC,CASTPSGQGANEQFF
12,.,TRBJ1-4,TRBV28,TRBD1,TGTGCCAGCAGTCGGGACAGGGGGAAACTGTTTTTT,CASSRDRGKLFF
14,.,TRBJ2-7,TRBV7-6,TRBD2,TGTGCCAGCAGCCCGGGCGGGGGGGGCGCAAAGCAGTACTTC,CASSPGGGGAKQYF
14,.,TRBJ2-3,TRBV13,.,TGTGCCAGCAGCTTAGCTAGGAGGTCTGATACGCAGTATTTT,CASSLARRSDTQYF
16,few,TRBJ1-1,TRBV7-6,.,TGTGCCAGCAGCCCAACCGCACCCGGGGGCCGCACTGAAGCTTTCTTT,CASSPTAPGGRTEAFF
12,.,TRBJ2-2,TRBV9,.,TGTGCCAGCAGCCCTTCCCCCGGGGAGCTGTTTTTT,CASSPSPGELFF
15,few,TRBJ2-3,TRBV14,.,TGTGCCAGCGGCCAAGTGGTGGGGCCGGCAGATACGCAGTATTTT,CASGQVVGPADTQYF
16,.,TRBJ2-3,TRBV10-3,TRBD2,TGTGCCATCAGAGACGAACTAGCGGGAGGCACAGATACGCAGTATTTT,CAIRDELAGGTDTQYF
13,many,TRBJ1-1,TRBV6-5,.,TGTGCCAGCAGTTACTTGGTATATACTGAAGCTTTCTTT,CASSYLVYTEAFF
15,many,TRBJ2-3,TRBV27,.,TGTGCCAGCAGTCCACGTCCGGGGATGGCAGATACGCAGTATTTT,CASSPRPGMADTQYF
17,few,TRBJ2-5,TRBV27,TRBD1,TGTGCCAGCAGTTTTCACAAGGGACAGGGATTGCAAGAGACCCAGTACTTC,CASSFHKGQGLQETQYF
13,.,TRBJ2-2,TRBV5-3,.,TGTGCCAGCAGCTTATTCGACACCGGGGAGCTGTTTTTT,CASSLFDTGELFF
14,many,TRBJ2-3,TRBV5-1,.,TGCGCCAGCAGCTGGGTCACCGGGTCCCAGGGGCAGTATTTT,CASSWVTGSQGQYF
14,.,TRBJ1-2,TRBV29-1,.,TGCAGCGTTGAGGGGGGGAGACAGCCTTTTGGCTACACCTTC,CSVEGGRQPFGYTF
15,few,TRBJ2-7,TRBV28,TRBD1,TGTGCCAGCAGATCCGAGACAGGGGAAACCCACGAGCAGTACTTC,CASRSETGETHEQYF
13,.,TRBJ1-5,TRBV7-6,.,TGTGCCAGCAGCTTAGCGGTCGGGAAGCCCCAGCATTTT,CASSLAVGKPQHF
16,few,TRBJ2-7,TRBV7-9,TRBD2,TGTGCCAGCAGCTCCATAGCGGGACCCCCCTCCCACGAGCAGTACTTC,CASSSIAGPPSHEQYF
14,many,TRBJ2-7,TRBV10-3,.,TGTGCCATCAGTGAGAAGTCAGAAACCTACGAGCAGTACTTC,CAISEKSETYEQYF